This TCR beta chain was recorded in a study of long-term antiretroviral therapy in people with HIV. Study outcomes and limitations: Upon ART, diversity increased but remained lower than transplant donor controls.

Points on this clone: Its antigen is not known.

CDR3 length equals 16 residues. V shed 4 bases and J 6 bases; nucleotides not matched to a gene: 12. CDR1 and CDR2 from the germline V gene are SGHNT and YYREEE (reference sequence). At survey level, the immunoSEQ assay was run in its v3.0 version. Sequencing was intended to reach about 40,000-50,000 T-cell genomes per sample. This table comes from immunoSEQ multiplex PCR, and its TCRdb copy is limited to in-frame clones, with some not included. Altogether approximately 47,000 clones are present, about 80% being singletons, with the ten largest covering roughly 3%. The sequences come from unsorted PBMCs, collected 0.8 years after starting antiretroviral therapy. The sequence was obtained from a woman aged 18-29 years with HIV. This chain connects TRBV5-4 to TRBJ2-3; 9 positions match TRBD2. CDR3 coding DNA: TGTGCCAGCAGCCTGAAGCGGGAGGAGGGGGGGGATACGCAGTATTTT. Translated: CASSLKREEGGDTQYF.